This T cell receptor (beta chain) derives from a study of CD8 T cells in ankylosing spondylitis. Trimming cost V 0 bases and J 5 bases, with 7 bases left between them. Germline loops: CDR1 SGHVS, CDR2 FNYEAQ. The CDR3 consists of 13 residues. MiXCR, applied by TCRdb to the 5' RACE reads, yields one record per CDR3 protein. The data contain 100,000 or so distinct CDR3 sequences, less than 25% of them singletons. Worth noting for this clonotype: No antigen is known for it.

General study findings and limits: Disease-associated clones were reportedly significantly overrepresented in matched ankylosing spondylitis synovial fluid.

This clonotype originated in a male donor with ankylosing spondylitis. Sequenced sample: synovial fluid, either unsorted or a sorted T cell fraction (not recorded which). The V call is TRBV7-6, the J call TRBJ1-1; no definite D call. The CDR3 here is CASSLAWDTEAFF. The CDR3 coding sequence is TGTGCCAGCAGCTTAGCTTGGGATACTGAAGCTTTCTTT.